This T cell receptor (beta chain) was captured in a study of cytomegalovirus exposure and HLA in healthy donors. The J segment lost 2 bases and the V segment lost 1 base, leaving 5 bases of the junction unmatched. Germline V gene lookup returns CDR1 SGHRS and CDR2 YFSETQ. CDR3 length: 16 residues. 13 Jbeta primers and 60 Vbeta primers were used for the PCR. The table came from immunoSEQ multiplex PCR; TCRdb's copy has only in-frame clones and leaves some out. Among more than 200,000 clones listed, 60% to 85% were seen once. Material for sequencing was PBMCs. The chain employs TRBV5-1 and TRBJ2-2; 7 bases agree with TRBD1. The clonotype comes from a man aged 35 to 55 in good health and CMV-seronegative. CDR3 amino acids: CASSLTGALNTGELFF. The CDR3 nucleotides read TGCGCCAGCAGCTTGACAGGGGCCCTTAACACCGGGGAGCTGTTTTTT.